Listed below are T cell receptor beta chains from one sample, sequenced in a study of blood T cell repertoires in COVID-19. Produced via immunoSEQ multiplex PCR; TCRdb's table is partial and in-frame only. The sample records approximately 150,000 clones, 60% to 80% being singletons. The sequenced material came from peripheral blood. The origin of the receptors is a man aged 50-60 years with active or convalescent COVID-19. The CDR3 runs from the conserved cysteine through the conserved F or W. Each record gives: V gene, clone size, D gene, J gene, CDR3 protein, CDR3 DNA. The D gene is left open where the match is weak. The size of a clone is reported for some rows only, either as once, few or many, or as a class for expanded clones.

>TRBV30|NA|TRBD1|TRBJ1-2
CAWSVLGTGIDYGYTF
TGTGCCTGGAGTGTACTTGGGACAGGGATAGACTATGGCTACACCTTC
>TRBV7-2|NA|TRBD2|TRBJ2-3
CASSPRLAPLGDTQYF
TGTGCCAGCAGCCCGCGACTAGCCCCTTTGGGAGATACGCAGTATTTT
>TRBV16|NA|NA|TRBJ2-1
CASSQFFRGYNEQFF
TGTGCCAGCAGCCAATTCTTCAGGGGCTACAATGAGCAGTTCTTC
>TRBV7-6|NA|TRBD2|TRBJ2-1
CASSRGTSGNNEQFF
TGTGCCAGCAGCCGGGGGACTAGCGGGAACAATGAGCAGTTCTTC
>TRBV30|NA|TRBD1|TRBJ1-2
CAWTSGGGYTF
TGTGCCTGGACCTCAGGGGGTGGCTACACCTTC
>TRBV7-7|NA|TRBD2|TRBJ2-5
CATRVFQAGEGGTQYF
TGTGCCACCAGAGTGTTCCAGGCGGGAGAGGGTGGCACCCAGTACTTC
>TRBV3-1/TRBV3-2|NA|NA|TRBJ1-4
CASSQERTANEKLFF
TGTGCCAGCAGCCAAGAGAGGACTGCTAATGAAAAACTGTTTTTT
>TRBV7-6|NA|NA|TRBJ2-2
CASSLVGGRDTGELFF
TGTGCCAGCAGCTTAGTAGGGGGAAGAGACACCGGGGAGCTGTTTTTT
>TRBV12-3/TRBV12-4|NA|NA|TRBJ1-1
CASSEIAGMEAFF
TGTGCCAGCAGTGAGATCGCAGGGATGGAAGCTTTCTTT
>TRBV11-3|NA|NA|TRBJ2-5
CASSPNGETQYF
TGTGCCAGCAGCCCGAACGGGGAGACCCAGTACTTC
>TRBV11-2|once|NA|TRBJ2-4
CASSQEGHLAKNIQYF
TGTGCCAGCAGCCAAGAGGGACACCTAGCCAAAAACATTCAGTACTTC
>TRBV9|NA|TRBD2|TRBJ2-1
CASSPLEVAGDDEQFF
TGTGCCAGCAGCCCCCTCGAGGTAGCGGGAGACGATGAGCAGTTCTTC
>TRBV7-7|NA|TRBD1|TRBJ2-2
CASSPGTGFTGELFF
TGTGCCAGCAGTCCAGGGACAGGGTTTACCGGGGAGCTGTTTTTT
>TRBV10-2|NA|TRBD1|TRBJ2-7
CASSLTGGSYEQYF
TGCGCCAGCAGTCTTACAGGGGGGAGCTACGAGCAGTACTTC
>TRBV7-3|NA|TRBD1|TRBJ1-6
CASSLRGDRNSPLHF
TGTGCCAGCAGCTTAAGAGGGGACAGAAATTCACCCCTCCACTTT
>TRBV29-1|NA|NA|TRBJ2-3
CSTSDSYTDTQYF
TGCAGCACTTCGGACAGTTACACAGATACGCAGTATTTT
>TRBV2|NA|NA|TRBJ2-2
CASRGAANTGELFF
TGTGCCAGCAGGGGGGCGGCGAACACCGGGGAGCTGTTTTTT
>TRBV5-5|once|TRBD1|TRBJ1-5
CASSPGQFFNQPQHF
TGTGCCAGCAGCCCGGGACAGTTTTTCAATCAGCCCCAGCATTTT
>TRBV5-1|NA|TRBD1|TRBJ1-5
CASSFGRTGEPQHF
TGCGCCAGCAGCTTCGGAAGGACAGGGGAGCCCCAGCATTTT
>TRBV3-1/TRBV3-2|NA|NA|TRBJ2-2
CASSPLGGDGELFF
TGTGCCAGCAGCCCTTTGGGGGGAGACGGGGAGCTGTTTTTT
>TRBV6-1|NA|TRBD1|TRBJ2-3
CASSAIQTGYYTDTQYF
TGTGCCAGCAGTGCAATCCAGACAGGGTATTACACAGATACGCAGTATTTT
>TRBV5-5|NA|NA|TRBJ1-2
CASSFPTGQQYGYTF
TGTGCCAGCAGCTTCCCAACCGGACAGCAGTATGGCTACACCTTC
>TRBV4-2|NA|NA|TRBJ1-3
CASSQDAAVTSGNTIYF
TGTGCCAGCAGCCAAGATGCGGCCGTCACCTCTGGAAACACCATATATTTT
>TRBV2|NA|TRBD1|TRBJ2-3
CASSTIGTVITDTQYF
TGTGCCAGCAGTACTATCGGGACAGTCATCACAGATACGCAGTATTTT
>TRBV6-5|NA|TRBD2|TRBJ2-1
CASSMLAGGWNEQFF
TGTGCCAGCAGTATGCTAGCGGGAGGGTGGAATGAGCAGTTCTTC
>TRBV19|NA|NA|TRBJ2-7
CASSLAGPNYEQYF
TGTGCCAGTAGCCTCGCGGGACCTAACTACGAGCAGTACTTC
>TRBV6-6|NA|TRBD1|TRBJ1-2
CASSATGTGAPYGYTF
TGTGCCAGCAGCGCCACCGGGACAGGGGCCCCCTATGGCTACACCTTC
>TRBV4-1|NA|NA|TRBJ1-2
CASSQDGGGYGYTF
TGCGCCAGCAGCCAAGACGGGGGGGGCTATGGCTACACCTTC